The TCR beta chain described here comes from a study of T cell repertoires in cytomegalovirus infection. At the level of the study: It can be stated that public TCR beta signatures indicated CMV infection as well as a matching HLA type. The study, taken as a whole, reports: CMV-specific TCR beta clonotypes restricted by HLA-C were the ones dominating the ex vivo response. Cumulative frequency of public TCR beta families picked out carriers of CMV plus the relevant HLA.

TCRdb independently ran MiXCR on the reads; one entry per CDR3 protein. The table records fewer than 300,000 distinct CDR3 sequences, 25% of them present only once. The CDR3 covers 15 residues. Germline-derived CDR1 and CDR2 are SGHVS and FNYEAQ. V gave up 4 bases and J gave up 5 bases; unmatched junction bases: 6. This clonotype was picked up many times. Its target is not known. Sequenced material: PBMCs. V usage is TRBV7-6 and J usage is TRBJ2-7, with TRBD2 matching over 12 bases. This sequence was found in a human donor in good health (CMV status not recorded). Some clones in this sample may be carry-over from other donors' samples. The CDR3, as DNA: TGTGCCAGCAGCTACCGGACTAGCGGGGACCACGAGCAGTACTTC. As protein: CASSYRTSGDHEQYF. Based on the CDR3 plus reference TRBV7-6 and TRBJ2-7, the full variable domain is GAGVSQSPRYKVTKRGQDVALRCDPISGHVSLYWYRQALGQGPEFLTYFNYEAQQDKSGLPNDRFSAERPEGSISTLTIQRTEQRDSAMYRCASSYRTSGDHEQYFGPGTRLTVT.